Presented here are 26 T cell receptor beta chains from one specimen sequenced in a study of cytomegalovirus exposure and HLA in healthy donors. 60 Vbeta and 13 Jbeta primers were used in PCR. Profiling relied on immunoSEQ multiplex PCR, and the TCRdb table lists in-frame clones only, not all of them. The sample has 95,000 to 150,000 clones; over 60% are singletons. Sequenced input: PBMCs. These receptors all come from a young man in good health and CMV-seropositive.

Concerning this clone: One end of the junction varies from germline; a read error may be responsible. The gene calls are TRBV30 and TRBJ2-6, with 9 nucleotides matching TRBD1. CDR3 length: 17 amino acids. Germline lookup yields CDR1 GTSNPN and CDR2 SVGIG (reference sequence). The CDR3 DNA reads as TGTGCCTGGACTAGGACAGGGGCCCTCTCTGGGGCCAACGGCCTGACTTTC. Protein product: CAWTRTGALSGANGLTF. Full variable domain (outside the CDR3, taken from reference TRBV30 and TRBJ2-6): SQTIHQWPATLVQPVGSPLSLECTVEGTSNPNLYWYRQAAGRGLQLLFYSVGIGQISSEVPQNLSASRPQDRQFILSSKKLLLSDSGFYLCAWTRTGALSGANGLTFGAGSRLTVL.

The V gene is TRBV30, the J gene TRBJ1-2; 8 bases are a match to TRBD1. V was clipped by 8 bases and J by 2 bases; unmatched bases: 4. The CDR3 consists of 12 residues. CDR1 is GTSNPN and CDR2 is SVGIG in the germline V gene (reference sequence). The CDR3 nucleotides read TGTGCCCGGGACAGGCAAAACTATGGCTACACCTTC. Translated: CARDRQNYGYTF.

The chain uses TRBV7-9 and TRBJ2-5; TRBD1 matches 11 bases. The CDR3 spans 15 residues. Germline V CDR1 and CDR2: SEHNR, FQNEAQ (reference sequence). V shed 4 bases and J 6 bases; nucleotides not matched to a gene: 7. CDR3 residues: CASSSGQGVRKTQYF. CDR3 nucleotide sequence: TGTGCCAGCAGCTCGGGACAGGGGGTCCGAAAGACCCAGTACTTC. Using reference TRBV7-9 and TRBJ2-5 for the parts outside the CDR3, the full variable domain is DTGVSQNPRHKITKRGQNVTFRCDPISEHNRLYWYRQTLGQGPEFLTYFQNEAQLEKSRLLSDRFSAERPKGSFSTLEIQRTEQGDSAMYLCASSSGQGVRKTQYFGPGTRLLVL.

The sample holds one count of this clone. The chain is built from TRBV6-5 and TRBJ2-1; 9 nucleotides match TRBD1. V lost 6 bases to trimming and J lost 6 bases; unmatched junction nucleotides: 9. CDR1 is MNHEY and CDR2 is SVGAGI in the germline V gene. The CDR3 covers 15 residues. The CDR3 protein is CASRDRDRAVNEQFF. CDR3 DNA sequence: TGTGCCAGCAGAGACCGGGACAGGGCGGTCAATGAGCAGTTCTTC.

The genes are TRBV10-3 and TRBJ1-2, with TRBD1 as a possible D gene (5 bases). CDR1 is ENHRY, CDR2 SYGVKD, per germline. The ends were cut back, 4 bases at V and 1 base at J, with 10 bases in the middle. This CDR3 spans 14 amino acids. The DNA of the CDR3 is TGTGCCATCAGTGGGGGGGGTAATAACTATGGCTACACCTTC. Translated, it gives CAISGGGNNYGYTF.

This clone appeared a few times. The chain joins TRBV2 to TRBJ2-1; D may be TRBD2 (6 bases). Trimming stripped 10 bases from V and 5 bases from J, with 24 bases between. CDR1 and CDR2 (germline): SNHLY, FYNNEI. The CDR3 covers 16 residues. DNA for the CDR3: TGTGCCAACCAACGAGCGGGCGGATCTCTAAACAATGAGCAGTTCTTC. This encodes CANQRAGGSLNNEQFF.

The chain recombines TRBV4-1 with TRBJ2-2, with a possible D match to TRBD1 (6 bases). Germline loops: CDR1 MGHRA, CDR2 YSYEKL. The CDR3 is made up of 16 amino acids. V lost 2 bases and J 5 bases, leaving 15 bases between the germline ends. DNA for the CDR3: TGCGCCAGCAGCCAACTCCATCGGCAGGGGACCGGGGAGCTGTTTTTT. Its translation is CASSQLHRQGTGELFF.

The chain has TRBV15 and TRBJ2-3; weak D call: TRBD2 (7 bases). This CDR3 has 17 residues. CDR1 LNHNV and CDR2 YYDKDF come from the germline V gene (reference sequence). The germline V and J ends were trimmed by 0 bases and 0 bases, with 13 bases remaining between them. The CDR3 bases are TGTGCCACCAGCAGAGATGGGGGGGCAGTTAGCACAGATACGCAGTATTTT. Translated: CATSRDGGAVSTDTQYF.

The chain has TRBV6-1 and TRBJ2-7; TRBD1 agrees at 9 bases. The germline CDR1 and CDR2 sequences are MNHNS and SASEGT. V lost 4 bases and J lost 3; bases outside the gene matches: 4. The CDR3 consists of 14 residues. The CDR3 nucleotides are TGTGCCAGCAGTGGGCGGACAGGGGACTACGAGCAGTACTTC. It encodes CASSGRTGDYEQYF.

This clone was recorded a few times. This chain connects TRBV27 to TRBJ1-2, with 7 bases identical to TRBD1. This CDR3 region has 13 residues. Germline V gives CDR1 MNHEY, CDR2 SMNVEV (reference sequence). With 6 bases clipped from V and 3 bases from J, the junction kept 4 bases outside the gene matches. The CDR3 DNA is TGTGCCAGCAGCTCCGGGACAGACTATGGCTACACCTTC. Translating it yields CASSSGTDYGYTF.

V gene TRBV15 combines with J gene TRBJ2-5; 7 bases are shared with TRBD2. J was trimmed by 5 bases and V by 5 bases; bases with no gene match: 2. CDR1 is LNHNV, CDR2 YYDKDF, per germline (reference sequence). This CDR3 is 12 amino acids long. The CDR3 nucleotides read TGTGCCACCAGCTACGGGGGGGAGACCCAGTACTTC. Translating it yields CATSYGGETQYF.

V usage is TRBV28 and J usage is TRBJ2-5; TRBD1 aligns across 9 bases. Unmatched junction bases numbered 6, after V lost 4 bases and J lost 3 bases. CDR3 size: 15 residues. Germline values: CDR1 MDHEN, CDR2 SYDVKM. CDR3 loop: CASSSLQGAEETQYF. CDR3 coding DNA: TGTGCCAGCAGTTCCCTACAGGGGGCGGAAGAGACCCAGTACTTC.

The V gene is TRBV6-6, the J gene TRBJ1-2; a weak D match, TRBD1 (6 bases). The CDR3 covers 14 residues. Trimming removed 2 bases at V and 7 bases at J, with 14 bases between. In germline, CDR1 is MNHNY, CDR2 SVGAGI (reference sequence). The CDR3 sequence is CASSYMDRPLGYTF. The DNA for the CDR3 is TGTGCCAGCAGTTACATGGACAGACCTCTTGGCTACACCTTC.

This clone is medium-sized. V gene TRBV18 combines with J gene TRBJ1-5, with D perhaps matching TRBD1 (5 bases). The length of the CDR3 is 15 residues. The V gene lost 4 bases and the J gene lost 0 bases, with 10 bases spanning the gap. Germline assignment: CDR1 KGHSH and CDR2 LQKENI. This CDR3 reads CASSLRDVSNQPQHF. In nucleotides, the CDR3 is TGTGCCAGCTCACTGCGGGACGTTAGCAATCAGCCCCAGCATTTT.

The gene calls are TRBV19 and TRBJ1-5; D is unclear. Trimming stripped 8 bases from V and 3 bases from J, with 14 bases between. Germline assignment: CDR1 LNHDA and CDR2 SQIVND (reference sequence). CDR3 length: 14 residues. The CDR3 DNA is TGTGCCAGTTGGTCCCGAACAAACAATCAGCCCCAGCATTTT. This translates into CASWSRTNNQPQHF.

The rearrangement joins TRBV20-1 to TRBJ2-1; D gene ambiguous. This CDR3 spans 10 amino acids. Germline CDR1 DFQATT, CDR2 SNEGSKA (reference sequence). Trimming removed 3 bases from V and 7 bases from J, with 4 bases in between. CDR3 DNA sequence: TGCAGTGCTAGTAAAAATGAGCAGTTCTTC. Amino acid sequence: CSASKNEQFF.

The chain combines TRBV30 with TRBJ2-5; possible D gene TRBD1, 5 bases. The end of the DNA aligns better with TRBJ2-7, so the J call may be wrong. The CDR3 contains 14 residues. Germline V gene sequence: CDR1 GTSNPN, CDR2 SVGIG (reference sequence). CDR3 sequence: CAWRPPGRAYEQYF. The CDR3 DNA sequence: TGTGCCTGGAGACCTCCGGGCAGGGCCTACGAGCAGTACTTC.

Points on this clone: The same CDR3 arises from other DNA sequences in this sample as well. The chain couples TRBV5-6 to TRBJ1-2; TRBD1 aligns across 10 bases. CDR3 length: 13 amino acids. Germline V CDR1 and CDR2: SGHDT, YYEEEE. The J segment lost 7 bases and the V segment lost 5 bases, leaving 5 bases of the junction unmatched. The CDR3 protein is CASSSDRGLGYTF. The CDR3, as DNA: TGTGCCAGCAGTTCCGACAGGGGGCTTGGCTACACCTTC.

The chain is built from TRBV7-6 and TRBJ2-7; TRBD1 aligns across 7 bases. The CDR3 has 12 residues. Unmatched junction bases numbered 0, after V lost 3 bases and J lost 4 bases. Germline V lookup: CDR1 SGHVS, CDR2 FNYEAQ. Here the CDR3 DNA reads TGTGCCAGCAGCTTGGGACAGTACGAGCAGTACTTC. Its translation is CASSLGQYEQYF. Supplemented by reference TRBV7-6 and TRBJ2-7, the full variable domain reads GAGVSQSPRYKVTKRGQDVALRCDPISGHVSLYWYRQALGQGPEFLTYFNYEAQQDKSGLPNDRFSAERPEGSISTLTIQRTEQRDSAMYRCASSLGQYEQYFGPGTRLTVT.

The rearrangement joins TRBV10-3 to TRBJ1-5; 11 nucleotides align to TRBD1. Germline V gene lookup returns CDR1 ENHRY and CDR2 SYGVKD. The CDR3 is made up of 15 amino acids. V was clipped by 0 bases and J by 5 bases; unmatched bases: 0. CDR3 in DNA: TGTGCCATCAGTGAGTCGGGACAGGGGGATCAGCCCCAGCATTTT. Translation: CAISESGQGDQPQHF.

This chain connects TRBV7-6 to TRBJ2-1; 10 bases match TRBD2. The CDR3 extends over 16 amino acids. J was trimmed by 8 bases and V by 4 bases; bases with no gene match: 11. Per germline, CDR1 SGHVS and CDR2 FNYEAQ. The CDR3 nucleotides are TGTGCCAGCAGCTCTCCTGCTAGCGGGAGTACCCATGAGCAGTTCTTC. This sequence encodes CASSSPASGSTHEQFF.

V usage is TRBV28 and J usage is TRBJ2-2; 7 bases match TRBD1. This CDR3 is built from 15 residues. The germline V gene encodes CDR1 MDHEN and CDR2 SYDVKM. Trimming took 8 bases from V and 7 from J; bases not matched to a gene: 13. The CDR3 sequence: CASRLRDRFGGELFF. CDR3 sequence (DNA): TGTGCCAGCCGACTCCGGGACAGATTTGGCGGGGAGCTGTTTTTT.

The CDR3 bases are TGCGCCAGCAGCTTCGCGGGTGCAAGCAATCAGCCCCAGCATTTT. This gives the protein CASSFAGASNQPQHF. The chain is built from TRBV5-1 and TRBJ1-5; the D is unclear. The CDR3 is 15 residues long. Germline CDR1 is SGHRS and CDR2 is YFSETQ. The V end lost 2 bases, the J end lost 1 base, and 10 bases lay between the germline ends.

This clone turned up a few times. The CDR3 nucleotides read TGTGCCAGCAGCTTGACCCCGGGACTAGCAAACACCGGGGAGCTGTTTTTT. The encoded protein is CASSLTPGLANTGELFF. The chain links TRBV7-2 to TRBJ2-2, with TRBD2 identical over 9 bases. The CDR3 consists of 17 residues. The V and J ends lost 3 bases and 2 bases, in that order; junction bases with no gene match: 7. CDR1 is SGHTA, CDR2 FQGNSA, per germline.

The chain combines TRBV7-2 with TRBJ1-2; D perhaps matches TRBD1 (5 bases). V lost 6 bases, J lost 3 bases, and 11 bases lay in between. The CDR3 has 13 residues. The V gene's germline CDR1 is SGHTA and CDR2 FQGNSA. CDR3 amino acids: CASRLGTDYGYTF. The CDR3 DNA reads TGTGCCAGCAGACTCGGGACTGACTATGGCTACACCTTC.

The chain uses TRBV5-4 and TRBJ1-1; 8 positions match TRBD1. The CDR3 is made up of 13 amino acids. Germline assignment: CDR1 SGHNT and CDR2 YYREEE (reference sequence). Unmatched junction bases numbered 8, after V lost 6 bases and J lost 7 bases. CDR3 nucleotide sequence: TGTGCCAGCACCTTTCCAGGGGGCTTTGAAGCTTTCTTT. Translating it yields CASTFPGGFEAFF. The whole variable domain, remainder taken from reference TRBV5-4 and TRBJ1-1, is ETGVTQSPTHLIKTRGQQVTLRCSSQSGHNTVSWYQQALGQGPQFIFQYYREEENGRGNFPPRFSGLQFPNYSSELNVNALELDDSALYLCASTFPGGFEAFFGQGTRLTVV.